These 25 T cell receptor beta chains came from one sample sequenced in a study of blood T cell repertoires in COVID-19. Data came from immunoSEQ multiplex PCR; TCRdb stores just in-frame clones and leaves some out. Of some 20,000 clones in the sample, approximately 87% are singletons; the top ten hold more than 9.5%. Material for sequencing was peripheral blood. The receptors originated from a human donor in a cohort sampled during active COVID-19.

This rearrangement joins TRBV2 to TRBJ1-2; D perhaps matches TRBD1 (5 bases). This CDR3 has 13 amino acids. Trimming took off 1 base at V and 8 bases at J, with 11 bases between the two ends. The V gene's germline CDR1 is SNHLY and CDR2 FYNNEI. The CDR3 loop is CASSEGQTRGYTF. In nucleotides, the CDR3 is TGTGCCAGCAGTGAAGGACAGACCCGGGGCTACACCTTC.

V is TRBV7-3 and J is TRBJ1-1; perhaps TRBD1 as D (6 bases). Germline values: CDR1 SGHTA, CDR2 FQGTGA. The CDR3 has 15 residues. Trimming took off 5 bases at V and 0 bases at J, with 13 bases between the two ends. In DNA, the CDR3 is TGTGCCAGCAGCCCTGGGGGGGGCATGAACACTGAAGCTTTCTTT. Translated, it gives CASSPGGGMNTEAFF.

The V and J genes are TRBV5-1 and TRBJ2-2; TRBD1 aligns across 7 bases. There are 14 residues in the CDR3. Germline CDR1 reads SGHRS; CDR2 reads YFSETQ. The junction had 8 bases not matched to a gene; V was cut back by 4 bases and J by 8 bases. CDR3 nucleotide sequence: TGCGCCAGCAGCCCCCAGGGGGATTTAGGGGAGCTGTTTTTT. It yields the protein CASSPQGDLGELFF.

The chain joins TRBV15 to TRBJ2-7; D gene uncertain. V shed 5 bases and J shed 0 bases, with 14 bases lying between them. The CDR3 runs 15 residues. CDR1 and CDR2 from the germline V gene are LNHNV and YYDKDF (reference sequence). CDR3 nucleotides: TGTGCCACCAGCGAGAGTCTAGGTAGCTCCTACGAGCAGTACTTC. Protein sequence: CATSESLGSSYEQYF.

The rearrangement links TRBV15 to TRBJ2-2, with D possibly TRBD1 on 7 matching bases. The CDR3 covers 14 residues. The germline V and J ends were trimmed by 0 bases and 9 bases, with 11 bases remaining between them. Germline-derived CDR1 and CDR2 are LNHNV and YYDKDF (reference sequence). DNA of the CDR3: TGTGCCACCAGCAGAGAAGGAGGGGGCTGGGAGCTGTTTTTT. Translating gives CATSREGGGWELFF.

This chain joins TRBV7-9 and TRBJ2-7, with 8 bases aligning to TRBD2. The V gene's germline CDR1 is SEHNR and CDR2 FQNEAQ (reference sequence). The CDR3 has 14 amino acids. The trim removed 2 bases at V and 4 bases at J, leaving 4 bases unmatched. CDR3 bases: TGTGCCAGCAGCTTATCGGGAGGGACTTACGAGCAGTACTTC. Protein product: CASSLSGGTYEQYF.

The chain couples TRBV6-4 to TRBJ2-2, with D tentatively TRBD1 (5 bases). Trimming removed 6 bases at V and 1 base at J, with 9 bases between. Germline V CDR1 and CDR2: MRHNA, SNTAGT. This CDR3 region has 14 residues. The CDR3 sequence is CASSTTENTGELFF. CDR3 coding DNA: TGTGCCAGCAGCACGACAGAGAACACCGGGGAGCTGTTTTTT.

The chain combines TRBV4-3 with TRBJ2-7, with unresolved D. The CDR3 has 14 amino acids. V was trimmed by 4 bases and J by 6 bases, leaving 16 bases between them. Per germline, CDR1 LGHNA and CDR2 YSLEER. The CDR3 is CASSPTVPPGEQYF. The CDR3 nucleotides read TGCGCCAGCAGCCCAACCGTTCCCCCGGGCGAGCAGTACTTC.

CDR3 amino acids: CASSMGLAGLDTQYF. In nucleotides, the CDR3 is TGTGCCAGTAGTATGGGACTAGCGGGCTTAGATACGCAGTATTTT. This chain links TRBV19 with TRBJ2-3; 12 nucleotides line up with TRBD2. CDR3 size: 15 residues. The germline V gene encodes CDR1 LNHDA and CDR2 SQIVND (reference sequence). With V trimmed by 3 bases and J by 5 bases, 3 bases remained unmatched.

The chain recombines TRBV27 with TRBJ1-6, with 8 nucleotides matching TRBD1. The CDR3 contains 16 residues. Germline lookup yields CDR1 MNHEY and CDR2 SMNVEV (reference sequence). Trimming at V came to 6 bases and at J to 3 bases, leaving 7 bases not matched to a gene. The CDR3 is CASRPAGTGYNSPLHF. Written as DNA, the CDR3 is TGTGCCAGCAGACCGGCCGGGACAGGCTATAATTCACCCCTCCACTTT.

A single count supports this clone. The J gene is TRBJ1-2, the V gene TRBV4-3, with D hard to call. V lost 1 base to trimming and J lost 6 bases, with 15 bases between them. Germline CDR1 reads LGHNA; CDR2 reads YSLEER. This CDR3 contains 15 residues. CDR3 region: CASSQGNSRGDGYTF. In DNA form, the CDR3 reads TGCGCCAGCAGCCAAGGGAACTCCCGGGGTGATGGCTACACCTTC.

This clone is classed as medium-sized. V usage is TRBV19 and J usage is TRBJ2-1, with D possibly being TRBD2 (5 bases). V was shortened by 8 bases and J by 0 bases, with 17 bases between the two germline ends. Germline V gene lookup returns CDR1 LNHDA and CDR2 SQIVND (reference sequence). This CDR3 has 16 amino acids. CDR3 loop: CASAGGAASSYNEQFF. The CDR3 nucleotides read TGTGCCAGTGCTGGCGGAGCGGCGAGCTCCTACAATGAGCAGTTCTTC. Supplemented by reference TRBV19 and TRBJ2-1, the full variable domain reads DGGITQSPKYLFRKEGQNVTLSCEQNLNHDAMYWYRQDPGQGLRLIYYSQIVNDFQKGDIAEGYSVSREKKESFPLTVTSAQKNPTAFYLCASAGGAASSYNEQFFGPGTRLTVL.

The chain combines TRBV5-1 with TRBJ2-7, with TRBD2 identical over 7 bases. The CDR3 covers 12 residues. Per germline, CDR1 SGHRS and CDR2 YFSETQ. Losses at the gene ends were 4 bases for V and 4 bases for J; bases not matched to a gene: 2. CDR3 in DNA: TGCGCCAGCAGCGGCGGGGGATACGAGCAGTACTTC. This encodes CASSGGGYEQYF.

The chain combines TRBV2 with TRBJ2-2, with 8 bases aligning to TRBD1. The V and J ends lost 8 bases and 5 bases, in that order; junction bases with no gene match: 1. Germline V gene lookup returns CDR1 SNHLY and CDR2 FYNNEI. There are 12 residues in the CDR3. The CDR3 nucleotides are TGTGCCAGCCGACAGGGGACCGGGGAGCTGTTTTTT. It translates to CASRQGTGELFF.

The chain couples TRBV7-9 to TRBJ2-7, with 7 bases lining up with TRBD2. The germline CDR1 and CDR2 sequences are SEHNR and FQNEAQ (reference sequence). The CDR3 is made up of 15 amino acids. Germline trimming cut 5 bases from V and 5 bases from J; bases unmatched to any gene: 12. The CDR3 loop reads CASSPGLGVVHEQYF. CDR3 sequence (DNA): TGTGCCAGCAGCCCCGGACTAGGTGTAGTCCACGAGCAGTACTTC. Full variable domain (rest looked up from reference TRBV7-9 and TRBJ2-7): DTGVSQNPRHKITKRGQNVTFRCDPISEHNRLYWYRQTLGQGPEFLTYFQNEAQLEKSRLLSDRFSAERPKGSFSTLEIQRTEQGDSAMYLCASSPGLGVVHEQYFGPGTRLTVT.

This clone was detected once. This rearrangement joins TRBV9 to TRBJ2-5; 11 bases agree with TRBD2. With V trimmed by 4 bases and J by 0 bases, 11 bases remained unmatched. CDR3 length: 18 amino acids. CDR1 SGDLS and CDR2 YYNGEE come from the germline V gene. DNA of the CDR3: TGTGCCAGCAGCCTCCGAGGGTCTAGCGGGGGGTACCAAGAGACCCAGTACTTC. Translated, it gives CASSLRGSSGGYQETQYF. The full variable domain, in which reference TRBV9 and TRBJ2-5 provide the parts outside the CDR3, is DSGVTQTPKHLITATGQRVTLRCSPRSGDLSVYWYQQSLDQGLQFLIQYYNGEERAKGNILERFSAQQFPDLHSELNLSSLELGDSALYFCASSLRGSSGGYQETQYFGPGTRLLVL.

This sequence joins TRBV7-6 and TRBJ2-5, with TRBD1 matching 7 bases. Germline CDR1 and CDR2: SGHVS and FNYEAQ. The CDR3 contains 15 residues. V dropped 4 bases and J dropped 3; count of bases not matched to a gene: 8. CDR3 DNA: TGTGCCAGCAGCTCCCCCCACAGGGGCGAAGAGACCCAGTACTTC. It translates to CASSSPHRGEETQYF.

This clone has a single count. One end of the junction varies from germline; a read error may be responsible. The chain is built from TRBV6-6 and TRBJ1-5; D is unresolved. The CDR3 loop spans 12 amino acids. Germline lookup yields CDR1 MNHNY and CDR2 SVGAGI (reference sequence). The CDR3 loop reads CASKTSSQPQHF. The CDR3 nucleotides are TGTGCCAGCAAGACTAGCAGTCAGCCCCAGCATTTT.

The chain combines TRBV4-1 with TRBJ2-1; D not resolved. The ends were cut back, 0 bases at V and 12 bases at J, with 15 bases in the middle. Germline lookup yields CDR1 MGHRA and CDR2 YSYEKL. The CDR3 is 14 amino acids. The CDR3 reads CASSQDRSSVGQFF. The CDR3 DNA reads TGCGCCAGCAGCCAAGATCGGAGTTCGGTCGGGCAGTTCTTC.

This sequence joins TRBV19 and TRBJ2-7; 9 nucleotides line up with TRBD2. CDR3 length: 15 residues. CDR1 LNHDA and CDR2 SQIVND come from the germline V gene (reference sequence). Trimming removed 6 bases from V and 2 bases from J; junction bases left unmatched: 8. CDR3 bases: TGTGCCAGTAGGCAAGCGGGAGGTTCCACCTACGAGCAGTACTTC. Residues: CASRQAGGSTYEQYF.

The V gene is TRBV30, the J gene TRBJ1-3; TRBD1 aligns across 7 bases. Germline assignment: CDR1 GTSNPN and CDR2 SVGIG (reference sequence). After removal of 3 bases from V and 0 bases from J, the junction contained 5 bases not matched to a gene. This CDR3 has 15 residues. In DNA form, the CDR3 reads TGTGCCTGGAGGATCAGGGGGAGCTCTGGAAACACCATATATTTT. Translation gives CAWRIRGSSGNTIYF.

A few counts support this clone. The chain employs TRBV5-4 and TRBJ2-5; a possible D gene is TRBD2 (5 bases). CDR1 is SGHNT and CDR2 is YYREEE in the germline V gene (reference sequence). The CDR3 is 14 residues long. Trimming left V 4 bases short and J 6 bases short, with 16 bases between. As DNA, the CDR3 is TGTGCCAGCAGCCAACGTTCCGGCGGGCAGACCCAGTACTTC. This translates into CASSQRSGGQTQYF.

The rearrangement uses TRBV6-5 and TRBJ1-1; no definite D call. V dropped 5 bases and J dropped 3 bases, with 7 bases sitting between them. Germline V gene data show CDR1 as MNHEY and CDR2 as SVGAGI. The length of the CDR3 is 12 residues. CDR3 protein: CASSMSDTEAFF. The DNA of the CDR3 is TGTGCCAGCAGTATGTCGGACACTGAAGCTTTCTTT.

The chain carries TRBV29-1 and TRBJ2-7; TRBD2 might be the D (6 bases). Deletions cut 5 bases from V and 3 bases from J, with 8 bases between. Germline CDR1 and CDR2: SQVTM and ANQGSEA. The CDR3 is 11 residues long. The CDR3 sequence is CSVPGDYEQYF. DNA for the CDR3: TGCAGCGTTCCGGGGGACTACGAGCAGTACTTC.

The J gene is TRBJ2-2, the V gene TRBV29-1; 9 bases align to TRBD1. J was trimmed by 1 base and V by 7 bases; bases with no gene match: 4. This CDR3 comprises 14 residues. Germline CDR1 and CDR2: SQVTM and ANQGSEA. As DNA, the CDR3 is TGCAGCGGCACGGGACAGGGGAACACCGGGGAGCTGTTTTTT. Protein: CSGTGQGNTGELFF.